This T cell receptor (beta chain) stems from a study of cytomegalovirus exposure and HLA in healthy donors. PCR was performed using 60 Vbeta and 13 Jbeta primers. Sequencing used immunoSEQ multiplex PCR; TCRdb keeps in-frame clones, though not all of them. The sample includes 95,000 or so clones, about 76% of them seen just once. This CDR3 spans 14 amino acids. Trimming took 1 base from V and 4 from J; bases not matched to a gene: 4. Germline V gives CDR1 SQVTM, CDR2 ANQGSEA. This receptor was obtained from a woman in her 70s in good health and CMV-seropositive. This chain joins TRBV29-1 and TRBJ2-3; 8 nucleotides agree with TRBD2. Sequencing used PBMCs. CDR3 region: CSVEASGGPDTQYF. DNA for the CDR3: TGCAGCGTTGAAGCTTCGGGAGGGCCAGATACGCAGTATTTT.